This T cell receptor (beta chain) appears in the sequencing data of a study of cytomegalovirus exposure and HLA in healthy donors. The donors were in the roughly 120-subject validation cohort, distinct from the 666-subject first cohort. Only in-frame clones appear in the TCRdb table, and some are missing; sequencing was by immunoSEQ multiplex PCR. The sample consists of approximately 150,000 clones, roughly 84% of them appearing once. Germline CDR1 is GTSNPN and CDR2 is SVGIG (reference sequence). V dropped 3 bases and J dropped 6; count of bases not matched to a gene: 4. The CDR3 runs 12 residues. The chain uses TRBV30 and TRBJ1-2; 7 positions agree with TRBD1. Sequenced input: PBMCs. The receptor comes from a man aged 30-40 years in good health and CMV-seropositive. Here the CDR3 reads CAWSTGEHGYTF. Written as DNA, the CDR3 is TGTGCCTGGAGCACAGGGGAGCATGGCTACACCTTC.